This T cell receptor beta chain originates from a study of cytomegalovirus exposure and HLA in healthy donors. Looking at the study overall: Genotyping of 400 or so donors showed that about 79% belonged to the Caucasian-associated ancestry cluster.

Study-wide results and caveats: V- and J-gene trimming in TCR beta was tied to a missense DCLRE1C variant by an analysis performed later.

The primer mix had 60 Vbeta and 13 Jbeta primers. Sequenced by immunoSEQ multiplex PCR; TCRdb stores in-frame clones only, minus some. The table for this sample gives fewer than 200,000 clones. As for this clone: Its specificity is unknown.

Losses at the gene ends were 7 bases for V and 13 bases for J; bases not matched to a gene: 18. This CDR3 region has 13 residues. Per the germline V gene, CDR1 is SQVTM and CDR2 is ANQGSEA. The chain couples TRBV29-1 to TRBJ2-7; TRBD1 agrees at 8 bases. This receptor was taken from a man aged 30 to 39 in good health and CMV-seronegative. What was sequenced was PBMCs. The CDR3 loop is CSALAPGQDILYF. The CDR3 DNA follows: TGCAGCGCCCTCGCCCCGGGACAGGACATTTTATACTTC.